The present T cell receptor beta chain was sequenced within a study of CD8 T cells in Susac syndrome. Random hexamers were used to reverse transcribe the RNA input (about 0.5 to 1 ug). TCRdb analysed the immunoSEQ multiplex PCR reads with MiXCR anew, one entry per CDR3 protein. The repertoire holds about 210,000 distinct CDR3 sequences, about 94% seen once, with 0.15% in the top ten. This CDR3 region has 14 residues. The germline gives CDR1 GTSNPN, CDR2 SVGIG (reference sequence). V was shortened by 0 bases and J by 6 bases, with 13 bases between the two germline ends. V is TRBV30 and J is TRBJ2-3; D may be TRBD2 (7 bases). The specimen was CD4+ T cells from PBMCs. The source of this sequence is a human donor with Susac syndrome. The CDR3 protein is CAWSVRGARDTQYF. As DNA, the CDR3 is TGTGCCTGGAGTGTACGGGGGGCGCGCGATACGCAGTATTTT.